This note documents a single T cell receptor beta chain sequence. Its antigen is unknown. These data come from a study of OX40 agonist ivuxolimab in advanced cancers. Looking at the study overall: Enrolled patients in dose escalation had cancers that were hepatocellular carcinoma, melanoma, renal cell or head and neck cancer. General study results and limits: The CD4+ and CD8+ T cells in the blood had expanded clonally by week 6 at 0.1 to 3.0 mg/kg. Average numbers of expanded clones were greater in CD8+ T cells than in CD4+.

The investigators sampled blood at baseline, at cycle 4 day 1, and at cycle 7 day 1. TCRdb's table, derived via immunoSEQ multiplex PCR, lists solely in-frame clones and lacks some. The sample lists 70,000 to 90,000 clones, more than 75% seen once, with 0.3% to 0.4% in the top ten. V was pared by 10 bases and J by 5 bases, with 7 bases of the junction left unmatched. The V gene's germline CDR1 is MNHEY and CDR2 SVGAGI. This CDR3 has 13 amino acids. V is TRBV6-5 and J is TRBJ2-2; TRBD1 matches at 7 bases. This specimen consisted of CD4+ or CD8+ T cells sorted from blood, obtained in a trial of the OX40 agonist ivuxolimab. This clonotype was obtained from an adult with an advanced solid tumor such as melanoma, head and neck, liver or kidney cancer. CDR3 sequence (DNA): TGTGCCATCCAGAAGGGGGCGACCGGGGAGCTGTTTTTT. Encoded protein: CAIQKGATGELFF.